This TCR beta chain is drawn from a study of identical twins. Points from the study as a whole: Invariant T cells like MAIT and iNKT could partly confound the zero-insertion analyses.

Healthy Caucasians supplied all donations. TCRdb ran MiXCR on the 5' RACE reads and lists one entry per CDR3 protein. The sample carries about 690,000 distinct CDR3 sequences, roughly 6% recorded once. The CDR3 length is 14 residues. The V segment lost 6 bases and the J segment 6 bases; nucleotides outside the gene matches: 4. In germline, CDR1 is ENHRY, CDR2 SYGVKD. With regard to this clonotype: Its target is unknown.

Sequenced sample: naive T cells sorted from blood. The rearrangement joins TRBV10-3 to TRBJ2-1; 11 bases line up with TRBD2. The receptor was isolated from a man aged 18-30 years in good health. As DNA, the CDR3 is TGTGCCATCAGGACTAGCGGGGAAGTCAATGAGCAGTTCTTC. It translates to CAIRTSGEVNEQFF.